This T cell receptor beta chain emerged from a study of OX40 agonist ivuxolimab in advanced cancers. Study context: Ivuxolimab, an antibody acting as an agonist of OX40 (CD134), was used to treat patients. Every 2 weeks, ivuxolimab was infused into the patients intravenously at between 0.01 and 10 mg/kg. Mean age around 60 years, range roughly 20 to 85; about 85% male.

Study-wide points: The study observed clonal expansion of CD4+ and CD8+ blood T cells by week 6 at 0.1 to 3.0 mg/kg.

Sequenced by immunoSEQ multiplex PCR; TCRdb stores in-frame clones only, minus some. The sample includes tens of thousands of clones, around 92% seen only once; the top ten take 12%. The V gene's germline CDR1 is MNHEY and CDR2 SMNVEV (reference sequence). Trimming removed 2 bases from V and 3 bases from J; junction bases left unmatched: 12. The CDR3 is 17 amino acids. Details on this clone: Its specificity is unknown.

Specimen: CD4+ or CD8+ T cells sorted from blood, collected in a trial of the OX40 agonist ivuxolimab. This receptor was taken from an adult with an advanced solid tumor such as melanoma, head and neck, liver or kidney cancer. The V and J genes are TRBV27 and TRBJ2-5; TRBD2 matches 7 bases. CDR3 loop: CASSLSGSGGVEETQYF. CDR3 nucleotides: TGTGCCAGCAGTTTAAGTGGTTCGGGAGGAGTCGAAGAGACCCAGTACTTC.